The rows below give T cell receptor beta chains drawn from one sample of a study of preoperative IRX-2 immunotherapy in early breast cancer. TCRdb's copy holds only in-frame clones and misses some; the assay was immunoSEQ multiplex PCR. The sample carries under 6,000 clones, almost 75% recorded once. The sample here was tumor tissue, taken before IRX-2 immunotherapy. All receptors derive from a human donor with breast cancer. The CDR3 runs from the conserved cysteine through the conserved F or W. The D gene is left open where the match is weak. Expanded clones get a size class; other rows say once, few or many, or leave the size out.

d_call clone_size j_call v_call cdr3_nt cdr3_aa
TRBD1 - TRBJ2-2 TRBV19 TGTGCCAGTAGTACCAGGACAGGGTTACGGGAGCTGTTTTTT CASSTRTGLRELFF
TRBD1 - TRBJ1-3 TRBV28 TGTGCCAGCAGCGTCGGGACAGGGGGAAAGCGAAACACCATATATTTT CASSVGTGGKRNTIYF
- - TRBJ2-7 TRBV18 TGTGCCAGCTCACCGGACGGGGGCAGGAACGAGCAGTACTTC CASSPDGGRNEQYF
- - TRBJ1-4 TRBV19 TGTGCCAGTCGAGGACACGCAACTAATGAAAAACTGTTTTTT CASRGHATNEKLFF
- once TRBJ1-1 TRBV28 TGTGCCAGCAGAGTCCCGAGCGACACTGAAGCTTTCTTT CASRVPSDTEAFF
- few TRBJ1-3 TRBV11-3 TGTGCCAGCAGCCGGGACACCCTAGGGGGAAACACCATATATTTT CASSRDTLGGNTIYF
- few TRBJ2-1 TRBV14 TGTGCCAGCAGCCACCGGGGTCCCTTTTACAATGAGCAGTTCTTC CASSHRGPFYNEQFF
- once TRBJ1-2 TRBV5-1 TGCGCCAGCAGCTTTCTGGACAGTCCTAACTATGGCTACACCTTC CASSFLDSPNYGYTF
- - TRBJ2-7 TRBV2 TGTGCCAGCAGCCTAACTCCCTACGAGCAGTACTTC CASSLTPYEQYF
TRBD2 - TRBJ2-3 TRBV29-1 TGCAGCGTTGTAATAGCGGGAGGGGATACGCAGTATTTT CSVVIAGGDTQYF
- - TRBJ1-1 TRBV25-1 TGTGCCAGCAGTGTGCCCGGGGAGCGAGCTTTCTTT CASSVPGERAFF
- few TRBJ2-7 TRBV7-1 TGTGCCAGCAGCTCGTCGGACGCCACCTCCTACGAGCAGTACTTC CASSSSDATSYEQYF
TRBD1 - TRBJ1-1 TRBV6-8 TGTGCCAGTTTGGACAGGGCAGCGACAGCTTTCTTT CASLDRAATAFF
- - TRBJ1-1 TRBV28 TGTGCCAGCAGTTTAATGGGGGGGCGCTTGAACACTGAAGCTTTCTTT CASSLMGGRLNTEAFF
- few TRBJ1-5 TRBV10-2 TGCGCCAGCAGTGAGTCAAACGGGAATCAGCCCCAGCATTTT CASSESNGNQPQHF
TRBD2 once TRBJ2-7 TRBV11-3 TGTGCCAGCAGCTCCGCGGGACTAGCGGCCTACGAGCAGTACTTC CASSSAGLAAYEQYF
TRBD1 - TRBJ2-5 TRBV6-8 TGTGCCAGCAGTTACTCTGGGACAGACCGAGGTCAGACCCAGTACTTC CASSYSGTDRGQTQYF
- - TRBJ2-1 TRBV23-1 TGCGCCAGCAGCCAACCTAGCGAGTACAATGAGCAGTTCTTC CASSQPSEYNEQFF
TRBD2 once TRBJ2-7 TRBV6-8 TGTGCCAGCAGTCGACTAGCGGGAACGTACGAGCAGTACTTC CASSRLAGTYEQYF
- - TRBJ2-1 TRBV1 TGCGCCAGCAGCCTTACTAGCGGGACCTACAATGAGCAGTTCTTC CASSLTSGTYNEQFF
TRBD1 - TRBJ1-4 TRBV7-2 TGTGCCAGCAGTCCAGGGGGCGCGGGAAAAGAAAAACTGTTTTTT CASSPGGAGKEKLFF
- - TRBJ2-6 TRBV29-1 TGCAGCGCCATGGACAGGAGGGTCTCTGGGGCCAACGTCCTGACTTTC CSAMDRRVSGANVLTF